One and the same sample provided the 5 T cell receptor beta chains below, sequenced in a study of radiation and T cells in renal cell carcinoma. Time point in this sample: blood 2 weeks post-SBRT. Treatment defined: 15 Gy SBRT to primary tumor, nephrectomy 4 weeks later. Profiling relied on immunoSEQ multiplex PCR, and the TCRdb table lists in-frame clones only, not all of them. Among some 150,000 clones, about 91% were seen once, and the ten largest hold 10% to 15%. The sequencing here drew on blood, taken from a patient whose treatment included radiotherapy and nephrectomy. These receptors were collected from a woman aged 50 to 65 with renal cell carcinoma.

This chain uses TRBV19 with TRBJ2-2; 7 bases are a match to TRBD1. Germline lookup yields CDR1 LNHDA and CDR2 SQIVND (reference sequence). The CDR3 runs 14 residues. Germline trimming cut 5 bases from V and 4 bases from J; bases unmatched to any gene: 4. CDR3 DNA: TGTGCCAGTAGTCTCGACAGGGCCACCGGGGAGCTGTTTTTT. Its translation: CASSLDRATGELFF.

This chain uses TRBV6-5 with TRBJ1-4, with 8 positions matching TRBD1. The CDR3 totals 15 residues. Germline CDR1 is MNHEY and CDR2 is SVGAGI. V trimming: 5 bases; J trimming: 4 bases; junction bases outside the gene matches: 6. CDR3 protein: CASSITGGVNEKLFF. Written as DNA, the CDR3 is TGTGCCAGCAGTATTACAGGGGGGGTTAATGAAAAACTGTTTTTT.

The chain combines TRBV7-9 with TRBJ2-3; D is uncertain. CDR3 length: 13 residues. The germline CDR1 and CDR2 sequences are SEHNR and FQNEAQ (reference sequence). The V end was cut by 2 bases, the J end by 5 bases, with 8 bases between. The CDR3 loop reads CASSLLLGDTQYF. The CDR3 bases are TGTGCCAGCAGCTTACTTCTGGGAGATACGCAGTATTTT.

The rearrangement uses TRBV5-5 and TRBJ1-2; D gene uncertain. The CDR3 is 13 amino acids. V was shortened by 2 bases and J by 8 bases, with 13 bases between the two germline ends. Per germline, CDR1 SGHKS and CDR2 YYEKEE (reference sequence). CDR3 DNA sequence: TGTGCCAGCAGCTTAAGCCAGCATGAAGGCTACACCTTC. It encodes CASSLSQHEGYTF.

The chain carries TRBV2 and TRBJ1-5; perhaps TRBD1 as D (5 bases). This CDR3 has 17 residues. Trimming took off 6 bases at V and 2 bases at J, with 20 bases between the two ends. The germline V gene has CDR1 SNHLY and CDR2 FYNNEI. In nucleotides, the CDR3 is TGTGCCAGCAGCCCTCCGGGAGGGGCTGGAGGCAATCAGCCCCAGCATTTT. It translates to CASSPPGGAGGNQPQHF.